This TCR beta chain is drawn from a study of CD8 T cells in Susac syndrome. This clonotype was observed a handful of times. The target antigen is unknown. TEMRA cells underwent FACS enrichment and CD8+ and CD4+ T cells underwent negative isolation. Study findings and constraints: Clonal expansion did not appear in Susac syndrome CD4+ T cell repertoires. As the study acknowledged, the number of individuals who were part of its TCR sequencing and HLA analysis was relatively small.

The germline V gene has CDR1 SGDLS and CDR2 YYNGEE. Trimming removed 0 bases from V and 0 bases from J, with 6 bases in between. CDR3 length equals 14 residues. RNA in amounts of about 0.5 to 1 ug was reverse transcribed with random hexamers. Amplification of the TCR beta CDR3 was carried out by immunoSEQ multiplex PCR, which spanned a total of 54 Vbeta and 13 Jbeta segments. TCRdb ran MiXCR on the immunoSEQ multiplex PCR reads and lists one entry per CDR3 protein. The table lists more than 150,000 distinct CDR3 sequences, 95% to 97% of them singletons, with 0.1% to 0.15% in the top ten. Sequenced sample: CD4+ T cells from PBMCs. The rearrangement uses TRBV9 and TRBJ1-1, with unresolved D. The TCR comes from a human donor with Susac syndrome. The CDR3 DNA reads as TGTGCCAGCAGCGTAGGGAGTATGAACACTGAAGCTTTCTTT. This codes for CASSVGSMNTEAFF.